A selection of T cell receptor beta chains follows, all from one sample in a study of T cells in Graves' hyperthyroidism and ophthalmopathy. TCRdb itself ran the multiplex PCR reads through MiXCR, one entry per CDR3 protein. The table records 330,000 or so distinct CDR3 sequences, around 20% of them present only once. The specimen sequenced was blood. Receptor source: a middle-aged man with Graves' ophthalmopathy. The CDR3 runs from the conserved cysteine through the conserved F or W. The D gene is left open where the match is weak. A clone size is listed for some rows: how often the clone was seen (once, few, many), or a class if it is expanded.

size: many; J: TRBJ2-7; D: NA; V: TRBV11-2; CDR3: CASSPRPHSYEQYF; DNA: TGTGCCAGCAGCCCCCGACCCCACTCCTACGAGCAGTACTTC
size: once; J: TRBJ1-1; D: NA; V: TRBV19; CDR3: CATNNRERALTEAFF; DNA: TGTGCCACTAATAACAGGGAGCGGGCGTTAACTGAAGCTTTCTTT
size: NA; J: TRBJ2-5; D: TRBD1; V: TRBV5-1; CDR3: CASSPGQGLGETQYF; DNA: TGCGCCAGCAGCCCCGGACAGGGGTTGGGGGAGACCCAGTACTTC
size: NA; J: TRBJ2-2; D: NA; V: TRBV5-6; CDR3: CASEEGGTGELFF; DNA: TGTGCCAGCGAGGAGGGGGGGACCGGGGAGCTGTTTTTT
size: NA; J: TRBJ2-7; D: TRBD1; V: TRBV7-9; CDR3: CASGTGGYEQYF; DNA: TGTGCCAGCGGGACAGGGGGATACGAGCAGTACTTC
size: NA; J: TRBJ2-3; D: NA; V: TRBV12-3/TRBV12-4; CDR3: CASSLGDLDTQYF; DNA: TGTGCCAGCAGTTTAGGGGACCTAGATACGCAGTATTTT
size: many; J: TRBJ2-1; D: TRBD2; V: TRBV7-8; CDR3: CASSLGAGGNNEQFF; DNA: TGTGCCAGCAGCTTAGGGGCGGGAGGGAACAATGAGCAGTTCTTC
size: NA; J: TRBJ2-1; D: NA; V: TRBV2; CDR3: CASRPGTLSYNEQFF; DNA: TGTGCCAGCAGACCCGGGACTCTCTCCTACAATGAGCAGTTCTTC
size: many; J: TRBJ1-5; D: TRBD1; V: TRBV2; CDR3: CASKIQGALGNQPQHF; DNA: TGTGCCAGCAAAATACAGGGGGCCCTAGGCAATCAGCCCCAGCATTTT
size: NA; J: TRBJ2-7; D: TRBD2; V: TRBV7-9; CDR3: CASSLGTGGTYEQYF; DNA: TGTGCCAGCAGCTTAGGCACGGGAGGCACCTACGAGCAGTACTTC
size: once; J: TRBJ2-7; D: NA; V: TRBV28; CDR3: CASSLRVLDEQYF; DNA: TGTGCCAGCAGTTTAAGGGTTCTGGACGAGCAGTACTTC
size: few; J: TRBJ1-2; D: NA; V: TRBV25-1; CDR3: CASSEGSGGYTF; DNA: TGTGCCAGCTCCGAGGGTTCGGGAGGCTACACCTTC
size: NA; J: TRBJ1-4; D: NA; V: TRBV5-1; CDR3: CASSLGVSNEKLFF; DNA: TGCGCCAGCAGCTTGGGAGTCTCTAATGAAAAACTGTTTTTT
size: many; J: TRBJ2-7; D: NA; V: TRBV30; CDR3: CAWSAPTPEQYF; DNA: TGTGCCTGGAGTGCCCCCACCCCCGAGCAGTACTTC
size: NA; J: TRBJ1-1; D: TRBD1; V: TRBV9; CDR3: CASSATGARRAEAFF; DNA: TGTGCCAGCAGCGCCACAGGGGCCCGCCGTGCTGAAGCTTTCTTT
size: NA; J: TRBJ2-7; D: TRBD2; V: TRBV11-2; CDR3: CASSSSGGGYEQYF; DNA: TGTGCCAGCAGCTCGTCGGGGGGGGGTTACGAGCAGTACTTC
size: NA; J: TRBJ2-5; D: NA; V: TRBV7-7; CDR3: CASSLTGTSLSETQYF; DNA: TGTGCTAGCAGCTTAACGGGGACCAGTTTATCGGAGACCCAGTACTTC
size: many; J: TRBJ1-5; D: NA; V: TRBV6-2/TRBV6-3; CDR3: CASSFYGRASNQPQHF; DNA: TGTGCCAGCAGTTTCTACGGACGCGCGAGCAATCAGCCCCAGCATTTT
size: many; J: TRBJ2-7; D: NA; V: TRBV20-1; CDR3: CSGLSPYEQYF; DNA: TGCAGTGGTCTTAGCCCCTACGAGCAGTACTTC
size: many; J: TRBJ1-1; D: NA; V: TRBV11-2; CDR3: CASSPGTLSNTEAFF; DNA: TGTGCCAGCAGCCCAGGGACCTTATCGAACACTGAAGCTTTCTTT
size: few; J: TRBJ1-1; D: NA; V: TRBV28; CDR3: CASSLSTGGTEAFF; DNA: TGTGCCAGCAGTTTATCGACAGGTGGGACTGAAGCTTTCTTT
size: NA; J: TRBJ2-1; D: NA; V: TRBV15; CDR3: CATSKHREQFF; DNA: TGTGCCACCAGCAAACACAGAGAGCAGTTCTTC
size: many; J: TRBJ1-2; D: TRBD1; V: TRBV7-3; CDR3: CASSPGQGFGYTF; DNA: TGTGCCAGCAGCCCGGGACAGGGGTTTGGCTACACCTTC
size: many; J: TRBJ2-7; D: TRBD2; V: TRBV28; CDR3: CASSFGTSGTLGYEQYF; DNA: TGTGCCAGCAGTTTTGGGACTAGCGGGACATTAGGCTACGAGCAGTACTTC
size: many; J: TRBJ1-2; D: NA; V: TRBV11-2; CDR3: CASSLVGAAYSGYTF; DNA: TGTGCCAGCAGCTTAGTAGGGGCAGCCTATAGTGGCTACACCTTC
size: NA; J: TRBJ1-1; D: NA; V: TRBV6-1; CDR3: CASTSGSITEAFF; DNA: TGTGCCAGCACCTCCGGGTCTATCACTGAAGCTTTCTTT
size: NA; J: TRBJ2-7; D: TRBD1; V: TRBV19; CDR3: CASSALGQGKSYEQYF; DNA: TGTGCCAGTAGTGCCCTCGGACAGGGAAAATCCTACGAGCAGTACTTC
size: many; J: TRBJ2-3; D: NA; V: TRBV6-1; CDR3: CASSVPPDTQYF; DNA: TGTGCCAGCAGTGTGCCCCCAGATACGCAGTATTTT
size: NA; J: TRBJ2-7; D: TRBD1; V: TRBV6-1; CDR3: CASIRQGGGSYEQYF; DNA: TGTGCCAGCATCAGACAGGGGGGGGGTTCTTACGAGCAGTACTTC
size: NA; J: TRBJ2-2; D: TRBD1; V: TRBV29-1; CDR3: CSAHRTGSNTGELFF; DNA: TGCAGCGCCCACCGGACAGGGTCGAACACCGGGGAGCTGTTTTTT
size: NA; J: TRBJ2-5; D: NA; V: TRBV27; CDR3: CASSSPHTRQETQYF; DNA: TGTGCCAGCAGTTCACCCCATACTCGACAAGAGACCCAGTACTTC
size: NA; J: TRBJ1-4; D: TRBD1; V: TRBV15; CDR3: CATSRDLPGQANEKLFF; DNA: TGTGCCACCAGCAGAGATCTCCCGGGACAGGCTAATGAAAAACTGTTTTTT
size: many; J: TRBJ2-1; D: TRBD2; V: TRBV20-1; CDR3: CSARAGGARGYNEQFF; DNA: TGCAGTGCTAGGGCCGGGGGGGCGCGGGGCTACAATGAGCAGTTCTTC
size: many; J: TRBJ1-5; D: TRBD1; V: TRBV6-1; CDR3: CASSGGWDRPNQPQHF; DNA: TGTGCCAGCAGTGGTGGATGGGACAGACCTAATCAGCCCCAGCATTTT
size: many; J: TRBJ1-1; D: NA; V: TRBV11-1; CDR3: CASSPTYDRVNTEAFF; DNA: TGTGCCAGCAGCCCTACCTACGACAGAGTGAACACTGAAGCTTTCTTT
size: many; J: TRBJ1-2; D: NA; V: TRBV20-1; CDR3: CSASSGLYGYTF; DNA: TGCAGTGCTAGTTCCGGTCTCTATGGCTACACCTTC
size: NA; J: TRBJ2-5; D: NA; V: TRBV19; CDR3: CASSPGTFQETQYF; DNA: TGTGCCAGTAGTCCCGGGACATTCCAAGAGACCCAGTACTTC